The 9 T cell receptor beta chains listed next were all sequenced from one sample in a study of blood T cells in healthy people across ages. Sample-barcoded 5' priming and a J-beta primer mix drove a second PCR of about 6 to 12 cycles. TCRdb used MiXCR to reprocess the 5' RACE reads, holding one entry per CDR3 protein. The repertoire includes roughly 1,100,000 distinct CDR3 sequences, around 27% of them detected once, and around 0.75% sits in the top ten. The same sample was also used in a study of T cells of mothers and their children.

The sequenced material came from blood. Source of these receptors: a girl aged 2-9 years in good health.

The DNA for the CDR3 is TGTGCCAGCAGTCCCCCCCTCGGACTAGCGGGAGCGGATACGCAGTATTTT. Translating it yields CASSPPLGLAGADTQYF. The chain links TRBV27 to TRBJ2-3; 13 bases fit TRBD2. Germline CDR1 and CDR2: MNHEY and SMNVEV (reference sequence). With V trimmed by 5 bases and J by 6 bases, 11 bases remained unmatched. The CDR3 extends over 17 amino acids.

The CDR3: CASSVVFTSAYNEQFF. For the CDR3, the DNA is TGTGCCAGCAGCGTAGTGTTTACGTCTGCCTACAATGAGCAGTTCTTC. The V call is TRBV9, the J call TRBJ2-1, with D uncertain. The V end lost 0 bases, the J end lost 2 bases, and 12 bases lay between the germline ends. This CDR3 spans 16 amino acids. The V gene's germline CDR1 is SGDLS and CDR2 YYNGEE.

This clonotype was observed a few times. The chain carries TRBV6-5 and TRBJ2-4, with TRBD1 matching over 10 bases. Germline values: CDR1 MNHEY, CDR2 SVGAGI. V was pared by 2 bases and J by 1 base, with 8 bases of the junction left unmatched. The CDR3 spans 18 residues. DNA for the CDR3: TGTGCCAGCAGTTACGGAACTCCGGGACAGGGGGCCAAAAACATTCAGTACTTC. Residues: CASSYGTPGQGAKNIQYF.

The chain has TRBV4-2 and TRBJ2-2, with D unclear. This CDR3 is built from 14 residues. The V gene lost 0 bases and the J gene lost 4 bases, with 6 bases spanning the gap. Looked up from germline, CDR1 is LGHNA and CDR2 is YNFKEQ. The CDR3 here is CASSQEYFTGELFF. CDR3 nucleotides: TGTGCCAGCAGCCAAGAGTACTTCACCGGGGAGCTGTTTTTT.

This rearrangement joins TRBV20-1 to TRBJ2-1; either TRBD1 or TRBD2 may supply D (5 bases each). This CDR3 has 16 amino acids. The V gene's germline CDR1 is DFQATT and CDR2 SNEGSKA (reference sequence). V was trimmed by 3 bases and J by 0 bases, leaving 15 bases between them. The CDR3: CSASGAVGSSYNEQFF. CDR3 bases: TGCAGTGCTAGTGGGGCGGTGGGGAGCTCCTACAATGAGCAGTTCTTC.

This clonotype was observed a handful of times. This chain links TRBV28 with TRBJ2-3, with TRBD2 matching over 11 bases. Germline V lookup: CDR1 MDHEN, CDR2 SYDVKM. The junction had 8 bases not matched to a gene; V was cut back by 4 bases and J by 2 bases. This CDR3 is 17 amino acids long. Here the CDR3 DNA reads TGTGCCAGCAGTTCGCTAGCGGGGGGAGATTACACAGATACGCAGTATTTT. Translation gives CASSSLAGGDYTDTQYF.

V gene TRBV7-2 combines with J gene TRBJ2-7; possible D gene TRBD2, 6 bases. Germline CDR1 is SGHTA and CDR2 is FQGNSA. Trimming removed 0 bases from V and 0 bases from J, with 9 bases in between. This CDR3 region has 15 residues. The CDR3 DNA sequence: TGTGCCAGCAGCTTAGCGGCGGGACCCTCCTACGAGCAGTACTTC. This gives the protein CASSLAAGPSYEQYF.

The chain uses TRBV7-2 and TRBJ1-1, with a possible D match to TRBD1 (5 bases). This CDR3 has 13 residues. Trimming stripped 2 bases from V and 11 bases from J, with 15 bases between. CDR1 is SGHTA and CDR2 is FQGNSA in the germline V gene. This CDR3 is CASSLWGTNPAFF. The CDR3 bases are TGTGCCAGCAGCTTATGGGGGACGAATCCCGCTTTCTTT.

This clonotype occurred many times. The chain links TRBV7-3 to TRBJ2-1; D ambiguous. This CDR3 is 21 amino acids long. Trimming shortened V by 8 bases and J by 5 bases, and 37 bases separated the two germline ends. Germline CDR1 SGHTA, CDR2 FQGTGA. CDR3 sequence reads: CASQPFRPEVRFPEQHNEQFF. The CDR3 bases are TGTGCCAGCCAACCGTTTAGGCCGGAAGTTAGGTTCCCAGAACAACACAATGAGCAGTTCTTC.